This record concerns one TCR beta chain sequence. Its antigen is still unknown. The data originate from a study of blood T cells in healthy people across ages. Germline V gene sequence: CDR1 SGHVS, CDR2 FNYEAQ. There are 15 residues in the CDR3. V was pared by 1 base and J by 6 bases, with 16 bases between. The donors, healthy Caucasians from Russia, were aged roughly 6 to 90. Findings and caveats of the study: A roughly linear age-dependent decrease characterized TCR beta diversity per million T cells. Strong correlation linked observed beta diversity and percent naive T cells.

It was with a sample-barcoded 5' primer and a J-beta primer mix that a second PCR of roughly 7 to 12 cycles was run. TCRdb analysed the 5' RACE reads with MiXCR anew, one entry per CDR3 protein. The table records roughly 1.6 million distinct CDR3 sequences, about 31% of them present only once. Sequencing was performed on blood. The source of this sequence is a woman under 40 in good health. The V gene is TRBV7-6, the J gene TRBJ2-7; D is unclear. The CDR3, as DNA: TGTGCCAGCAGCTTAGGGGCCCCGATGCATAGCGAGCAGTACTTC. It specifies CASSLGAPMHSEQYF.